This T cell receptor beta chain is drawn from a study of vaccination effects on CD4 cells after COVID-19. Before any sequencing was done, the ViraFEST assay used viral peptide pools to expand antigen-specific CD4+ T cells. Investigators separated out CD4+ T cells once approximately 9 days of culture had passed. Neither prior SARS-CoV-2 infection nor positive nucleocapsid antibodies were present in the vaccine recipients. The culture medium for 1.5 million to 2 million PBMC per well included 10 IU/ml IL-2 and about 10 ug/ml peptides. It was on days 3 and 7 that half the medium was replaced with IL-2 medium. Profiled with immunoSEQ multiplex PCR; TCRdb holds only in-frame clones, not every one. The repertoire has tens of thousands of clones, around 76% of them found once; the top ten carry around 2.8%. Details on this clone: Its specificity is not known.

The germline CDR1 and CDR2 sequences are KGHSH and LQKENI. The V and J ends lost 4 bases and 5 bases respectively, with 14 bases between them. The length of the CDR3 is 14 residues. Findings and caveats of the study: Whether induced by infection or by vaccine, clones showed marked clonal contraction late after vaccination.

The receptor comes from a human donor who received a COVID-19 vaccine. The specimen comprised CD4+ T cells from PBMCs cultured with HCoV-NL63 spike peptides, sampled before COVID-19 vaccination. V usage is TRBV18 and J usage is TRBJ2-5, with TRBD1 as a possible D gene (5 bases). The DNA of the CDR3 is TGTGCCAGCTCACTGGTGCAGGGCTGGGAGACCCAGTACTTC. Its protein is CASSLVQGWETQYF. Together with reference TRBV18 and TRBJ2-5, the CDR3 gives the full variable domain: NAGVMQNPRHLVRRRGQEARLRCSPMKGHSHVYWYRQLPEEGLKFMVYLQKENIIDESGMPKERFSAEFPKEGPSILRIQQVVRGDSAAYFCASSLVQGWETQYFGPGTRLLVL.